The 22 T cell receptor beta chains presented below share a single source sample, sequenced in a study of early T cells in non-severe SARS-CoV-2 infection. From the 5' RACE reads, TCRdb called clonotypes with MiXCR, one entry per CDR3 protein. The sample has under 60,000 distinct CDR3 sequences, around 5.6% seen once; the top ten hold 4.5%. Sequencing was performed on whole blood. All receptors derive from an adult who was a healthcare worker with PCR-confirmed SARS-CoV-2 infection or an uninfected control (not recorded which).

This clonotype was observed many times. The rearrangement joins TRBV10-3 to TRBJ2-2; D unresolved. This CDR3 has 11 residues. The germline V gene has CDR1 ENHRY and CDR2 SYGVKD. The V end was cut by 6 bases, the J end by 8 bases, with 7 bases between. CDR3 residues: CAIRGLGELFF. CDR3 in DNA: TGTGCCATCAGAGGGCTTGGGGAGCTGTTTTTT.

There are many counts of this clonotype. This chain links TRBV29-1 with TRBJ1-1, with D unresolved. The CDR3 is made up of 13 amino acids. V shed 0 bases and J shed 0 bases, with 5 bases lying between them. CDR1 is SQVTM, CDR2 ANQGSEA, per germline. CDR3 residues: CSVEDWVNTEAFF. The CDR3 DNA follows: TGCAGCGTTGAAGATTGGGTGAACACTGAAGCTTTCTTT.

The gene calls are TRBV2 and TRBJ2-5, with 10 bases that match TRBD1. CDR3 length equals 14 residues. Germline CDR1 reads SNHLY; CDR2 reads FYNNEI. CDR3 in amino acids: CAGQGTGAIETQYF. The CDR3 bases are TGTGCGGGGCAGGGGACAGGGGCTATAGAGACCCAGTACTTC.

This clonotype was recorded a few times. The chain has TRBV7-9 and TRBJ1-2; no definite D call. Germline-derived CDR1 and CDR2 are SEHNR and FQNEAQ (reference sequence). The CDR3 is 14 residues long. V dropped 1 base and J dropped 4 bases, with 10 bases sitting between them. This CDR3 reads CASSLEAGAYGYTF. In nucleotides, the CDR3 is TGTGCCAGCAGCTTAGAGGCAGGAGCCTATGGCTACACCTTC. Filled out from reference TRBV7-9 and TRBJ1-2, the complete variable domain reads DTGVSQNPRHKITKRGQNVTFRCDPISEHNRLYWYRQTLGQGPEFLTYFQNEAQLEKSRLLSDRFSAERPKGSFSTLEIQRTEQGDSAMYLCASSLEAGAYGYTFGSGTRLTVV.

This clonotype was seen ten or more times. The V and J genes are TRBV20-1 and TRBJ2-5; TRBD1 is a possible D gene (6 bases). The CDR3 totals 15 residues. Germline CDR1 DFQATT, CDR2 SNEGSKA (reference sequence). With 1 base removed from V and 1 base from J, the gap between germline ends came to 13 bases. The CDR3 is CSARGGLGPQETQYF. DNA for the CDR3: TGCAGTGCTAGAGGGGGGCTCGGTCCCCAAGAGACCCAGTACTTC.

This clonotype was counted ten times or more. J is TRBJ1-1 and V is TRBV7-8; the D gene is possibly TRBD1 (5 bases). Between the trimmed V and J ends, which lost 0 bases and 5 bases, there was a span of 10 bases. Per germline, CDR1 SGHVS and CDR2 FQNEAQ. The CDR3 consists of 14 residues. CDR3 sequence reads: CASSLAGELTEAFF. In nucleotides, the CDR3 is TGTGCCAGCAGCTTAGCGGGGGAGCTGACTGAAGCTTTCTTT.

This clonotype was observed a handful of times. V and J are TRBV5-1 and TRBJ1-3, with D hard to call. V was trimmed by 4 bases and J by 6 bases, leaving 14 bases between them. The CDR3 has 14 residues. CDR1 SGHRS and CDR2 YFSETQ come from the germline V gene. The CDR3 sequence is CASSEGLSENTIYF. The DNA for the CDR3 is TGCGCCAGCAGCGAAGGGTTGTCGGAAAACACCATATATTTT.

This clonotype occurred a few times. One junction end does not reproduce the germline sequence, and a read error may be involved. The gene calls are TRBV7-2 and TRBJ2-3, with no clear D. Per the germline V gene, CDR1 is SGHTA and CDR2 is FQGNSA. The CDR3 consists of 16 residues. CDR3 region: CVSSLNAPRAGDTQYF. In DNA form, the CDR3 reads TGTGTCAGCAGCTTAAACGCGCCCCGGGCAGGAGATACGCAGTATTTT.

This clonotype was counted many times. The rearrangement links TRBV4-1 to TRBJ2-1; 9 positions match TRBD1. This CDR3 comprises 21 residues. The germline CDR1 and CDR2 sequences are MGHRA and YSYEKL. V lost 1 base to trimming and J lost 2 bases; unmatched junction nucleotides: 18. Here the CDR3 DNA reads TGCGCCAGCAGCCAAGGAGTTATTGGACAGGGGCCCACAATTACCTACAATGAGCAGTTCTTC. Its protein product is CASSQGVIGQGPTITYNEQFF.

This clonotype was recorded many times. The rearrangement links TRBV6-4 to TRBJ1-2; 8 bases align to TRBD1. The CDR3 is 15 residues long. The V gene end was trimmed by 6 bases and the J gene end by 4 bases; junction bases not matched to a gene: 10. The germline gives CDR1 MRHNA, CDR2 SNTAGT. Here the CDR3 reads CASRPGQGLGYGYTF. DNA of the CDR3: TGTGCCAGCAGACCCGGACAGGGTTTAGGCTATGGCTACACCTTC.

This clonotype was observed at least ten times. The gene calls are TRBV18 and TRBJ1-3; D is uncertain. V was cut by 6 bases and J by 0 bases, with 15 bases left in between. CDR1 and CDR2 (germline): KGHSH, LQKENI. The CDR3 is 16 amino acids. The CDR3 sequence: CASSPSEARSGNTIYF. In DNA form, the CDR3 reads TGTGCCAGCTCCCCCAGCGAGGCTCGCTCTGGAAACACCATATATTTT.

This clonotype was picked up many times. V is TRBV20-1 and J is TRBJ1-1; TRBD1 agrees at 8 bases. CDR3 length: 14 residues. J was trimmed by 4 bases and V by 3 bases; bases with no gene match: 7. Germline CDR1 reads DFQATT; CDR2 reads SNEGSKA (reference sequence). CDR3 protein: CSARGQVRSTEAFF. The CDR3 nucleotides read TGCAGTGCTAGGGGACAGGTGAGATCCACTGAAGCTTTCTTT.

This clonotype was counted only a few times. The chain recombines TRBV14 with TRBJ2-5; perhaps TRBD2 as D (6 bases). CDR1 and CDR2 from the germline V gene are SGHDN and FVKESK. The CDR3 extends over 19 amino acids. Deletions cut 0 bases from V and 4 bases from J, with 24 bases between. CDR3 sequence: CASSQDPIGGLSPIETQYF. The DNA for the CDR3 is TGTGCCAGCAGCCAAGACCCAATCGGAGGGCTCTCACCCATAGAGACCCAGTACTTC.

At least ten counts were recorded for this clonotype. V is TRBV20-1 and J is TRBJ2-7; no definite D call. With 7 bases removed from V and 1 base from J, the gap between germline ends came to 11 bases. Germline CDR1 reads DFQATT; CDR2 reads SNEGSKA (reference sequence). The CDR3 extends over 12 amino acids. In DNA, the CDR3 is TGCAGTGGTTCTTTAGGGTCCTACGAGCAGTACTTC. Translated: CSGSLGSYEQYF.

Ten or more counts support this clonotype. The rearrangement uses TRBV19 and TRBJ2-1; TRBD2 matches at 8 bases. V lost 9 bases and J lost 0; bases outside the gene matches: 13. This CDR3 contains 17 residues. Germline assignment: CDR1 LNHDA and CDR2 SQIVND (reference sequence). CDR3 DNA: TGTGCCAGCACCCCCATGGCGGGAGGTTCCTCCTACAATGAGCAGTTCTTC. Translating it yields CASTPMAGGSSYNEQFF. Looking up the rest from reference TRBV19 and TRBJ2-1 gives the full variable domain: DGGITQSPKYLFRKEGQNVTLSCEQNLNHDAMYWYRQDPGQGLRLIYYSQIVNDFQKGDIAEGYSVSREKKESFPLTVTSAQKNPTAFYLCASTPMAGGSSYNEQFFGPGTRLTVL.

Ten or more counts support this clonotype. The rearrangement links TRBV2 to TRBJ1-5; 8 nucleotides align to TRBD1. Germline assignment: CDR1 SNHLY and CDR2 FYNNEI. The CDR3 runs to 15 residues. J lost 0 bases, V lost 5 bases, and 3 bases had no gene match. CDR3 in DNA: TGTGCCAGCAGTAGGACAGGGTATAGCAATCAGCCCCAGCATTTT. Its translation: CASSRTGYSNQPQHF.

This clonotype was detected ten times or more. In DNA, the CDR3 is TGTGCCACCGCCCCCTCGGTACCGACCCCGAATCAGCCCCAGCATTTT. Its translation is CATAPSVPTPNQPQHF. The rearrangement uses TRBV19 and TRBJ1-5; D is undetermined. This CDR3 is 16 amino acids long. Trimming shortened V by 10 bases and J by 4 bases, and 23 bases separated the two germline ends. Germline V CDR1 and CDR2: LNHDA, SQIVND (reference sequence).

This clonotype was found many times. The genes are TRBV20-1 and TRBJ1-1, with 8 bases that match TRBD1. Per the germline V gene, CDR1 is DFQATT and CDR2 is SNEGSKA (reference sequence). This CDR3 region has 14 residues. Germline trimming cut 1 base from V and 4 bases from J; bases unmatched to any gene: 5. In DNA, the CDR3 is TGCAGTGCTAGAGGGACAGGGAAGGTCACTGAAGCTTTCTTT. Amino acids: CSARGTGKVTEAFF.

This clonotype occurred many times. The chain has TRBV18 and TRBJ2-3, with TRBD1 matching over 7 bases. The germline CDR1 and CDR2 sequences are KGHSH and LQKENI. The CDR3 totals 15 residues. The V and J ends lost 5 bases and 0 bases, in that order; junction bases with no gene match: 5. In DNA, the CDR3 is TGTGCCAGCTCATCAAGACAGGGTAGCACAGATACGCAGTATTTT. It translates to CASSSRQGSTDTQYF.

This clonotype was counted between two and nine times. The CDR3 DNA is TGTGCCAGCAGCTCTAACAGGGGGCGCGAAAGAGACACTGAAGCTTTCTTT. The encoded protein is CASSSNRGRERDTEAFF. The V and J genes are TRBV7-6 and TRBJ1-1; 9 nucleotides agree with TRBD1. The germline CDR1 and CDR2 sequences are SGHVS and FNYEAQ. Losses at the gene ends were 4 bases for V and 3 bases for J; bases not matched to a gene: 12. This CDR3 is built from 17 residues.

This clonotype was detected only a few times. V gene TRBV5-1 combines with J gene TRBJ1-2; D may be TRBD1 (5 bases). This CDR3 has 15 amino acids. V was clipped by 4 bases and J by 2 bases, with 15 bases between them. The germline CDR1 and CDR2 sequences are SGHRS and YFSETQ. The CDR3 loop reads CASSPGHRDNYGYTF. CDR3 nucleotide sequence: TGCGCCAGCAGCCCCGGACATAGGGACAACTATGGCTACACCTTC.

This sequence joins TRBV7-9 and TRBJ2-3, with 7 bases identical to TRBD2. Germline assignment: CDR1 SEHNR and CDR2 FQNEAQ (reference sequence). The CDR3 extends over 14 amino acids. With 6 bases clipped from V and 3 bases from J, the junction kept 6 bases outside the gene matches. DNA of the CDR3: TGTGCCAGCAGAAGGGGAGGGAGAACAGATACGCAGTATTTT. Translation gives CASRRGGRTDTQYF.